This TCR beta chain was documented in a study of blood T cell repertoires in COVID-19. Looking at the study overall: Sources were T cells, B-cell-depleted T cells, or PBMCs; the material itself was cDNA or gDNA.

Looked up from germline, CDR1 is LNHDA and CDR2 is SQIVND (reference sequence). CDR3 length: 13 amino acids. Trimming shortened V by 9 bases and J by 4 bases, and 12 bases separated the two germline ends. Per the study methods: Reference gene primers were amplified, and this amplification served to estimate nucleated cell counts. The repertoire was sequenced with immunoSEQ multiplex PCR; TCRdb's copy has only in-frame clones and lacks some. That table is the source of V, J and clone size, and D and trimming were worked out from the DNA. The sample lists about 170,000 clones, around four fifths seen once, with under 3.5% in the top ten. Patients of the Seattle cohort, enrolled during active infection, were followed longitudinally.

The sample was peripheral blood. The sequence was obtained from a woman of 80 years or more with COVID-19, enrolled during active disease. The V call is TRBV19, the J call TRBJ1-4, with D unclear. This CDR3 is CASKQNINEKLFF. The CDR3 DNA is TGTGCCAGCAAACAGAATATTAATGAAAAACTGTTTTTT.